This T cell receptor (beta chain) was retrieved from a study of T-cell memory formation after mild COVID-19. TCRdb processed the 5' RACE reads anew with MiXCR; each CDR3 protein has one entry. The repertoire includes 300,000 to 400,000 distinct CDR3 sequences, roughly 15% of them detected once, and 22% sits in the top ten. The table lists this clonotype with a few counts. Its antigen is not known. General observations from the study: Some responding clones appeared in pre-infection memory, suggesting cross-reactive memory joined.

The germline V gene has CDR1 SGHRS and CDR2 YFSETQ. Trimming shortened V by 4 bases and J by 7 bases, and 18 bases separated the two germline ends. The CDR3 extends over 14 amino acids. This sequence was found in a man in his late teens or twenties who had mild COVID-19 (a few samples of this study predate the infection). Cell type and time point are not known. The material sequenced was PBMCs or a T cell subset sorted from them (not recorded which). The chain joins TRBV5-1 to TRBJ2-7; no clear D gene. The DNA for the CDR3 is TGCGCCAGCAGCCCAGGCCTTATTCGATGGGAGCAGTACTTC. It encodes CASSPGLIRWEQYF. The whole variable domain, filled in from reference TRBV5-1 and TRBJ2-7, reads KAGVTQTPRYLIKTRGQQVTLSCSPISGHRSVSWYQQTPGQGLQFLFEYFSETQRNKGNFPGRFSGRQFSNSRSEMNVSTLELGDSALYLCASSPGLIRWEQYFGPGTRLTVT.